The 15 T cell receptor beta chains below were found in one sample sequenced in a study of blood T cells in healthy people across ages (dated by TCRdb to the mid-2010s). Libraries were prepared through 5' RACE. Sequencing used an Illumina HiSeq 2500. The second PCR ran for about 6 to 11 cycles and used a J-beta primer mix along with a sample-barcoded 5' primer. TCRdb ran its own pipeline on the public reads, namely fastp trimming at Q25 and MiXCR clone calling, and kept in-frame beta chains. Records with the same CDR3 protein are collapsed into one entry carrying the most frequent genes and DNA. This sample gives 850,000 or so distinct CDR3 sequences in total; under 30% of them show up just once. Of the sample, approximately 15% falls within the top ten clones. Sequenced: blood. The origin of the receptors is a woman over 75 in good health.

This clonotype was seen many times. The CDR3 reads CASTEGGIYNEQFF. CDR3 nucleotide sequence: TGTGCCAGCACCGAGGGCGGGATCTACAATGAGCAGTTCTTC. The chain couples TRBV7-9 to TRBJ2-1; D is perhaps TRBD2 (6 bases). The V gene lost 7 bases and the J gene lost 3 bases, with 13 bases spanning the gap. CDR3 length: 14 residues. Germline V gene data show CDR1 as SEHNR and CDR2 as FQNEAQ (reference sequence).

The chain links TRBV6-6 to TRBJ1-5; the D gene is possibly TRBD1 (6 bases). Per the germline V gene, CDR1 is MNHNY and CDR2 is SVGAGI (reference sequence). The CDR3 totals 15 residues. Trimming removed 6 bases at V and 7 bases at J, with 19 bases between. The CDR3 loop reads CASRWDISLSQPQHF. The CDR3 nucleotides read TGTGCCAGCAGGTGGGACATCAGTCTTTCCCAGCCCCAGCATTTT.

The rearrangement links TRBV6-2 or TRBV6-3 to TRBJ1-1, with D uncertain. This CDR3 comprises 13 residues. The germline V gene has CDR1 MNHEY and CDR2 SVGEGT. V was clipped by 1 base and J by 6 bases, with 9 bases between them. CDR3 sequence reads: CASSYFGSAEAFF. Here the CDR3 DNA reads TGTGCCAGCAGTTACTTCGGTAGCGCTGAAGCTTTCTTT.

This clonotype was observed a few times. Relative to the germline gene, one junction end is altered; a read error may explain this. V and J are TRBV7-2 and TRBJ1-2, with 9 bases fitting TRBD1. Per germline, CDR1 SGHTA and CDR2 FQGNSA. This CDR3 comprises 15 residues. CDR3 protein: CAGSLGGTGTYGYTF. The CDR3 coding sequence is TGTGCCGGCAGCTTAGGAGGGACAGGGACCTATGGCTACACCTTC.

This clonotype was counted many times. The genes are TRBV4-1 and TRBJ2-5; maybe TRBD2 (6 bases). V gave up 3 bases and J gave up 2 bases, with 16 bases separating them. Germline V gene data show CDR1 as MGHRA and CDR2 as YSYEKL. CDR3 length equals 16 residues. CDR3 sequence: CASSHRRRGEQETQYF. In nucleotides, the CDR3 is TGCGCCAGCAGCCATAGGAGGAGGGGAGAGCAAGAGACCCAGTACTTC.

This rearrangement joins TRBV5-1 to TRBJ2-3; no definite D call. V lost 1 base and J 2 bases, leaving 11 bases between the germline ends. CDR1 SGHRS and CDR2 YFSETQ come from the germline V gene. The CDR3 sequence is 15 residues long. The CDR3 DNA reads as TGCGCCAGCAGCTTGTCCGCTTTGTCCACAGATACGCAGTATTTT. Its translation is CASSLSALSTDTQYF.

Remarks on this clonotype: This may stem from a read error, because a much larger clone lies one nucleotide away. The V call is TRBV7-9, the J call TRBJ2-7; perhaps TRBD1 as D (5 bases). V lost 0 bases, J lost 3 bases, and 15 bases lay in between. Germline V CDR1 and CDR2: SEHNR, FQNEAQ (reference sequence). The CDR3 consists of 16 residues. The CDR3 DNA sequence: TGTGCCAGCAGCTTAGCACAGGCTCCTAAACGCTACGAGCAGTACTTC. This encodes CASSLAQAPKRYEQYF.

This clonotype has ten or more counts. V gene TRBV7-6 combines with J gene TRBJ2-5, with 13 positions matching TRBD2. The CDR3 loop spans 18 amino acids. Germline loops: CDR1 SGHVS, CDR2 FNYEAQ. After removal of 5 bases from V and 3 bases from J, the junction contained 12 bases not matched to a gene. The CDR3 DNA sequence: TGTGCCAGCAGCCCCCGGACTAGCGGGGGCGGTTCGAAAGAGACCCAGTACTTC. Translating gives CASSPRTSGGGSKETQYF.

In this sample, this clonotype turned up many times. This chain joins TRBV28 and TRBJ2-5; no firm D call. There are 15 residues in the CDR3. The germline V gene encodes CDR1 MDHEN and CDR2 SYDVKM. V was trimmed by 9 bases and J by 0 bases, leaving 17 bases between them. CDR3 residues: CASSSEAVNQETQYF. Here the CDR3 DNA reads TGTGCCAGTTCCTCGGAAGCAGTAAACCAAGAGACCCAGTACTTC.

V gene TRBV20-1 combines with J gene TRBJ2-1; D not resolved. This CDR3 has 16 residues. CDR1 DFQATT and CDR2 SNEGSKA come from the germline V gene (reference sequence). Trimming cost V 6 bases and J 13 bases, with 31 bases left between them. CDR3 protein: CSARPRVVGLEETQFF. CDR3 nucleotide sequence: TGCAGTGCCCGTCCTAGAGTGGTCGGGCTTGAAGAGACCCAGTTCTTC.

This clonotype has ten or more counts. CDR3 in DNA: TGCGCCAGCAGCTTAGGGGCCCCGGTAACTAATGAAAAACTGTTTTTT. Its translation: CASSLGAPVTNEKLFF. J is TRBJ1-4 and V is TRBV5-1; perhaps TRBD1 as D (5 bases). The CDR3 sequence is 16 residues long. Trimming removed 2 bases at V and 1 base at J, with 12 bases between. Germline CDR1 is SGHRS and CDR2 is YFSETQ.

This chain connects TRBV7-9 to TRBJ2-7, with 10 nucleotides matching TRBD2. Per the germline V gene, CDR1 is SEHNR and CDR2 is FQNEAQ (reference sequence). The V gene end was trimmed by 7 bases and the J gene end by 4 bases; junction bases not matched to a gene: 10. The CDR3 extends over 15 amino acids. CDR3 residues: CASIQGSGGAYEQYF. DNA for the CDR3: TGTGCCAGCATCCAGGGGAGCGGGGGGGCTTACGAGCAGTACTTC.

The sample holds many counts of this clonotype. The rearrangement uses TRBV7-9 and TRBJ1-2; D is possibly TRBD1 (5 bases). V was cut by 5 bases and J by 2 bases, with 24 bases left in between. Germline V gene sequence: CDR1 SEHNR, CDR2 FQNEAQ (reference sequence). The CDR3 consists of 18 residues. The DNA for the CDR3 is TGTGCCAGCAGCGGAGCCGAGGTGTTTGGGGGTACCAACTATGGCTACACCTTC. Protein sequence: CASSGAEVFGGTNYGYTF.

This clonotype appeared a few times. The chain couples TRBV7-9 to TRBJ2-2; TRBD1 aligns across 9 bases. Trimming took 3 bases from V and 6 from J; bases not matched to a gene: 5. This CDR3 region has 15 residues. The germline V gene encodes CDR1 SEHNR and CDR2 FQNEAQ (reference sequence). The CDR3 nucleotides are TGTGCCAGCAGCTTCGAGACAGGGGGTCCCGGGGAGCTGTTTTTT. Residues: CASSFETGGPGELFF.

This clonotype was recorded many times. J is TRBJ2-3 and V is TRBV6-5; 7 nucleotides match TRBD1. J was trimmed by 3 bases and V by 2 bases; bases with no gene match: 8. The CDR3 length is 16 residues. Germline assignment: CDR1 MNHEY and CDR2 SVGAGI. For the CDR3, the DNA is TGTGCCAGCAGTTACGGACAGGTCTGGGGGACAGATACGCAGTATTTT. Its protein product is CASSYGQVWGTDTQYF.